Listed here are 5 T cell receptor beta chains from one sample, sequenced in a study of OX40 agonist ivuxolimab in advanced cancers. The data were produced by immunoSEQ multiplex PCR, yet TCRdb's version contains in-frame clones alone and is incomplete. The data contain approximately 15,000 clones, approximately 80% of them singletons. The source was CD4+ or CD8+ T cells sorted from blood, collected in a trial of the OX40 agonist ivuxolimab. Receptors were obtained from an adult with an advanced solid tumor such as melanoma, head and neck, liver or kidney cancer.

V usage is TRBV4-3 and J usage is TRBJ1-2, with 9 nucleotides matching TRBD1. The germline CDR1 and CDR2 sequences are LGHNA and YSLEER. CDR3 size: 14 residues. V trimming: 4 bases; J trimming: 3 bases; junction bases outside the gene matches: 3. This CDR3 reads CASSPGQGHYGYTF. CDR3 in DNA: TGCGCCAGCAGCCCTGGACAGGGGCACTATGGCTACACCTTC.

This chain links TRBV2 with TRBJ2-7; TRBD2 is a possible D gene (5 bases). This CDR3 contains 14 residues. The V gene's germline CDR1 is SNHLY and CDR2 FYNNEI. V was clipped by 6 bases and J by 2 bases, with 14 bases between them. The CDR3 here is CASSLLFGAYEQYF. CDR3 bases: TGTGCCAGCAGCCTTCTATTCGGGGCCTACGAGCAGTACTTC.

The J gene is TRBJ1-5, the V gene TRBV9; D is perhaps TRBD1 (6 bases). The V and J ends lost 1 base and 5 bases respectively, with 10 bases between them. The CDR3 runs to 14 residues. Looked up from germline, CDR1 is SGDLS and CDR2 is YYNGEE. Here the CDR3 DNA reads TGTGCCAGCAGCGTAACAGGGTACGATCAGCCCCAGCATTTT. Residues: CASSVTGYDQPQHF.

The chain has TRBV13 and TRBJ2-7; D is perhaps TRBD1 or TRBD2 (5 bases each). V was shortened by 0 bases and J by 7 bases, with 7 bases between the two germline ends. The CDR3 runs 12 residues. Germline V gives CDR1 PRHDT, CDR2 FYEKMQ (reference sequence). The CDR3 protein is CASSLGGAEQYF. DNA for the CDR3: TGTGCCAGCAGCTTAGGCGGGGCGGAGCAGTACTTC. Combining the CDR3 with reference TRBV13 and TRBJ2-7 gives the whole variable domain AAGVIQSPRHLIKEKRETATLKCYPIPRHDTVYWYQQGPGQDPQFLISFYEKMQSDKGSIPDRFSAQQFSDYHSELNMSSLELGDSALYFCASSLGGAEQYFGPGTRLTVT.

This clone was counted between two and nine times. CDR3 DNA sequence: TGTGCCAGCAGTTACGGGGGGGAGGGCTACACCTTC. This sequence encodes CASSYGGEGYTF. This rearrangement joins TRBV27 to TRBJ1-2; the D gene is possibly TRBD1 (5 bases). The CDR3 sequence is 12 residues long. Between the trimmed V and J ends, which lost 4 bases and 8 bases, there was a span of 11 bases. From germline, CDR1 is MNHEY and CDR2 SMNVEV (reference sequence).